A selection of T cell receptor beta chains follows, all from one sample in a study of blood T cells in healthy people across ages. TCRdb recomputed calls from the 5' RACE reads with MiXCR, one row per CDR3 protein. The sample shows hundreds of thousands of distinct CDR3 sequences, roughly 50% of them seen only once. Input material: blood. The receptor set was obtained from a woman aged 60 to 75 in good health. Both conserved end residues are part of each CDR3. A D gene is named only where the DNA matches it firmly. Not every row has a clone size; where given, it reads once, few, many or a size class.

J gene	V gene	clone size	D gene	CDR3 DNA	CDR3 protein
TRBJ2-7	TRBV30	NA	TRBD2	TGTGCCTGGAAACTAGCGGGAGGAGACGAGCAGTACTTC	CAWKLAGGDEQYF
TRBJ1-1	TRBV7-9	few	NA	TGTGCCAGCAGCCCACATTCGAACACTGAAGCTTTCTTT	CASSPHSNTEAFF
TRBJ2-7	TRBV20-1	many	NA	TGCAGTGCTAGCCCCGGGTACTACGAGCAGTACTTC	CSASPGYYEQYF
TRBJ1-2	TRBV20-1	NA	NA	TGCAGTGCTCCAACTGGGTGGTCTGGCTACACCTTC	CSAPTGWSGYTF
TRBJ2-1	TRBV9	NA	TRBD2	TGTGCCAGCAGCGGATTCCGGGACAGGGTTGGACTAGCGGGGTACAATGAGCAGTTCTTC	CASSGFRDRVGLAGYNEQFF
TRBJ2-3	TRBV7-2	NA	TRBD2	TGTGCCAGCAGCTGGAGACTAGCGGGAGCAGATACGCAGTATTTT	CASSWRLAGADTQYF
TRBJ2-4	TRBV20-1	NA	TRBD2	TGCAGTGCTGTGGGGGAGGGAAACATTCAGTACTTC	CSAVGEGNIQYF
TRBJ2-5	TRBV7-9	NA	NA	TGTGCCAGCAGCTTACGCGAACGGCTGACGAGCGAGGCCCAGTACTTC	CASSLRERLTSEAQYF
TRBJ2-1	TRBV5-1	few	NA	TGCGCCAGCAGCTTTGGGGCAGAGTACAATGAGCAGTTCTTC	CASSFGAEYNEQFF
TRBJ2-7	TRBV20-1	once	TRBD2	TGCAGTGCTAGCCTCTCGGGAGGGCCGGGCACCTACGAGCAGTACTTC	CSASLSGGPGTYEQYF
TRBJ2-7	TRBV20-1	NA	NA	TGCAGTGCTAGAGAGTTGAAGGCTGGTGATCCCTACGAGCAGTACTTC	CSARELKAGDPYEQYF
TRBJ2-5	TRBV7-9	NA	TRBD1	TGTGCCAGCGGATTGACAGGGGCGGGGGAGACCCAGTACTTC	CASGLTGAGETQYF
TRBJ2-7	TRBV12-3/TRBV12-4	NA	TRBD2	TGTGCCAGCAGCCCAGGCCGACTAGCGCACTCCTACGAGCAGTACTTC	CASSPGRLAHSYEQYF
TRBJ2-5	TRBV20-1	NA	TRBD2	TGCAGTGCCATAGCGGGAGACATCCAAGAGACCCAGTACTTC	CSAIAGDIQETQYF
TRBJ2-7	TRBV5-1	few	NA	TGCGCCAGCAGCCCGCAGAACCCCTCCTACGAGCAGTACTTC	CASSPQNPSYEQYF
TRBJ2-7	TRBV7-2	NA	TRBD2	TGTGCCAGCAGCTTGACTAGCGGGAGAAATCTGGCGCTCTACGAGCAGTACTTC	CASSLTSGRNLALYEQYF
TRBJ2-2	TRBV10-2	few	NA	TGCGCCATCAGGCCCCGCACCGGGGAGCTGTTTTTT	CAIRPRTGELFF
TRBJ2-1	TRBV7-2	NA	TRBD2	TGTGCCAGCAGCTTAGAAGCGGGAGGGCCCTACAATGAGCAGTTCTTC	CASSLEAGGPYNEQFF
TRBJ2-5	TRBV15	few	NA	TGTGCCACCAGCAGAGATCAGGGTACTTCAACCCAGTACTTC	CATSRDQGTSTQYF
TRBJ2-2	TRBV15	few	TRBD1	TGTGCCACCAGCACGACAGGGGAAGGCTTCACCGGGGAGCTGTTTTTT	CATSTTGEGFTGELFF
TRBJ2-5	TRBV20-1	NA	NA	TGCAGTGCCACCGGGAGAGAGGGGCATGAGCAGTACTTC	CSATGREGHEQYF
TRBJ2-7	TRBV28	NA	TRBD1	TGTGCCAGCAGTCTTACACAACAGGGGCCCTCCTACGAGCAGTATTTC	CASSLTQQGPSYEQYF
TRBJ2-7	TRBV24-1	NA	NA	TGTGCCACCAGTGATTTTCCCCTCGGGTCCTACAATGAGCAGTACTTC	CATSDFPLGSYNEQYF
TRBJ2-7	TRBV2	NA	NA	TGTGCCAGCAGTGCCGAGGGGGGACTCTCCTACGAGCAGTACTTC	CASSAEGGLSYEQYF
TRBJ2-3	TRBV29-1	NA	TRBD2	TGCAGCGTTGGAAGAGTGGGGAGTAGCGGGAGGAATGCAGATACGCAGTATTTT	CSVGRVGSSGRNADTQYF
TRBJ2-3	TRBV29-1	NA	TRBD2	TGCAGCGTTGAAGATCGGAGTAGCGGGAGTGGAGATACGCAGTATTTT	CSVEDRSSGSGDTQYF
TRBJ2-5	TRBV11-2	NA	NA	TGTGCCAGCAGCTTTAGCCTAGAGACCCAGTACTTC	CASSFSLETQYF
TRBJ1-2	TRBV5-6	NA	TRBD1	TGTGCCAGCAGCTTGACAGGGGGCGCATCTCGGGGCTACACCTTC	CASSLTGGASRGYTF